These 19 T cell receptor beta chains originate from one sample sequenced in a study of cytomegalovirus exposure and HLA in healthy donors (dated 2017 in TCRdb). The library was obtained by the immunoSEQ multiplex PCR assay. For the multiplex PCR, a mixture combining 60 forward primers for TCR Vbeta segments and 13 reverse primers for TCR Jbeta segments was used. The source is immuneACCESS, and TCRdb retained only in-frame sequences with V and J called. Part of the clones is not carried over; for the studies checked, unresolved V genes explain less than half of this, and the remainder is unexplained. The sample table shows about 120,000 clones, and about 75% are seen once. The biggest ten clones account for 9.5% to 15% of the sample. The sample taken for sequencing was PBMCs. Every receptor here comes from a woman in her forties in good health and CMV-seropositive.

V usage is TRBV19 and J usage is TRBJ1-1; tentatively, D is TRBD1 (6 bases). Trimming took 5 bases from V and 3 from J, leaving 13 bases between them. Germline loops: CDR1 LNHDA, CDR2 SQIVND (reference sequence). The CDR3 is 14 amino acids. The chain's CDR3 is CASSAGQKHTEAFF. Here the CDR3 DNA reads TGTGCCAGTAGTGCTGGACAGAAGCACACTGAAGCTTTCTTT.

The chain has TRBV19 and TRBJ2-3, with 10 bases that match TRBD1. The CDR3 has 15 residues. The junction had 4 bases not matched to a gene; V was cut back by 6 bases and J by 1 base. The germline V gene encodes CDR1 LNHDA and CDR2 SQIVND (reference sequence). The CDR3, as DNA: TGTGCCAGTAGCCTCGGGACAGGGGGCACAGATACGCAGTATTTT. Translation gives CASSLGTGGTDTQYF. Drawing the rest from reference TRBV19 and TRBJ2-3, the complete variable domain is DGGITQSPKYLFRKEGQNVTLSCEQNLNHDAMYWYRQDPGQGLRLIYYSQIVNDFQKGDIAEGYSVSREKKESFPLTVTSAQKNPTAFYLCASSLGTGGTDTQYFGPGTRLTVL.

The CDR3 loop is CASSLAEGGGNQPQHF. The CDR3 DNA follows: TGCGCCAGCAGCTTGGCCGAAGGGGGCGGCAATCAGCCCCAGCATTTT. This rearrangement joins TRBV5-1 to TRBJ1-5; TRBD1 agrees at 7 bases. The germline V gene has CDR1 SGHRS and CDR2 YFSETQ. This CDR3 has 16 amino acids. V lost 0 bases, J lost 2 bases, and 5 bases stayed unmatched.

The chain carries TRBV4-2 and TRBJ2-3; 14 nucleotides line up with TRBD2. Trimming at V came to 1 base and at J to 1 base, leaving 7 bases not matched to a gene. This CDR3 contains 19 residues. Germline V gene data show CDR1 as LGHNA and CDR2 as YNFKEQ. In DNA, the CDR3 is TGTGCCAGCAGCCAAGTTGAGACTAGCGGGGGGGTAGGCACAGATACGCAGTATTTT. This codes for CASSQVETSGGVGTDTQYF.

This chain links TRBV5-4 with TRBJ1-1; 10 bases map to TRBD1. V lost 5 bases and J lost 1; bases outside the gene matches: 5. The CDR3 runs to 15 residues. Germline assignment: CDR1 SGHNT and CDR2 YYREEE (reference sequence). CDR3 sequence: CASSRRDRGNTEAFF. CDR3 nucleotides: TGTGCCAGCAGTCGGAGGGACAGGGGGAACACTGAAGCTTTCTTT.

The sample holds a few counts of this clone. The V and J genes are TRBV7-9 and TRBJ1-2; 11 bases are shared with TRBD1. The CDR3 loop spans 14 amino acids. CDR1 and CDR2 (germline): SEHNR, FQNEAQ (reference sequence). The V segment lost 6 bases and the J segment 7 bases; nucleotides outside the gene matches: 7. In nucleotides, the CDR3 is TGTGCCAGCAGAGAGGGACAGGGGGGAAGTGGCTACACCTTC. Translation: CASREGQGGSGYTF.

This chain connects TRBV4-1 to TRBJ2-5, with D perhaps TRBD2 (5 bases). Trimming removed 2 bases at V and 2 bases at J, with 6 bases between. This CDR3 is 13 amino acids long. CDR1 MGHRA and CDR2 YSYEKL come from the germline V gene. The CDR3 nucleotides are TGCGCCAGCAGCCAATGGAGGCAAGAGACCCAGTACTTC. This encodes CASSQWRQETQYF.

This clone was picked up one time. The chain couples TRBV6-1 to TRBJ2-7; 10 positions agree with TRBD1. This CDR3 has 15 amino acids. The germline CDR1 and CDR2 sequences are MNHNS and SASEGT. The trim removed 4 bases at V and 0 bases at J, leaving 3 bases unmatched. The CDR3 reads CASSGGQGSSYEQYF. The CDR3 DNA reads TGTGCCAGCAGTGGGGGACAGGGGAGCTCCTACGAGCAGTACTTC.

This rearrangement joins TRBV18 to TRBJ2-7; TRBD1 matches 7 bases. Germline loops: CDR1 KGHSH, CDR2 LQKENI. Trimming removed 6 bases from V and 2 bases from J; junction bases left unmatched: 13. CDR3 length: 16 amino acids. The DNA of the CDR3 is TGTGCCAGCTCTCACACAGGGGAGCGGTGGACCTACGAGCAGTACTTC. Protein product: CASSHTGERWTYEQYF.

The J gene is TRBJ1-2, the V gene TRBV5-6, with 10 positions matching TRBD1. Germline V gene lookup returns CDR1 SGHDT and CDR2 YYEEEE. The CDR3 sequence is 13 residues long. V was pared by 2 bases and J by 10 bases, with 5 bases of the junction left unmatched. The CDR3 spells CASSFGTGEFYTF. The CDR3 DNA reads TGTGCCAGCAGCTTTGGGACAGGGGAGTTCTACACCTTC.

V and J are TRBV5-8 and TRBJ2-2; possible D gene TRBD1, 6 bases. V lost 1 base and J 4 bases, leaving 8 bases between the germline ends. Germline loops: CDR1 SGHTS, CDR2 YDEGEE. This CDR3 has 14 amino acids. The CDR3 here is CASSLSGVTGELFF. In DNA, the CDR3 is TGTGCCAGCAGCTTGTCAGGGGTCACCGGGGAGCTGTTTTTT.

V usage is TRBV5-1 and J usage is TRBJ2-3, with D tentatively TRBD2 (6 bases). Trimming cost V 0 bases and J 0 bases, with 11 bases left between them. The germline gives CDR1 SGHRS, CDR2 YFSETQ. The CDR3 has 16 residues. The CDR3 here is CASSLARGASTDTQYF. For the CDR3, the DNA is TGCGCCAGCAGCTTGGCCCGCGGGGCCAGCACAGATACGCAGTATTTT.

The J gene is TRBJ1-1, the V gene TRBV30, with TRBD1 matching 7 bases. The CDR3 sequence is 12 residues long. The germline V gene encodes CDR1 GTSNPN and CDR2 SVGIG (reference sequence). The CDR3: CRGGSAKAKAFF. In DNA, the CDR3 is TGTCGAGGGGGCAGTGCAAAGGCTAAAGCTTTCTTT.

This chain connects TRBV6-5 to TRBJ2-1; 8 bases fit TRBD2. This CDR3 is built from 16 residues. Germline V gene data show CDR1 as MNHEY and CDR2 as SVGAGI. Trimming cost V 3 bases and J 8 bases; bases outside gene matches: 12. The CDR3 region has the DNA TGTGCCAGCAGTTATGGCGGGGGGAAAAGACCCGATGAGCAGTTCTTC. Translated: CASSYGGGKRPDEQFF.

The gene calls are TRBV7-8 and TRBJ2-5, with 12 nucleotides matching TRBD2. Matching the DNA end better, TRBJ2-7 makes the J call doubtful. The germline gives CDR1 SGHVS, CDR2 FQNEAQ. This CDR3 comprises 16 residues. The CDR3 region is CASSLGRLAGVYEQYF. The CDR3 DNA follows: TGTGCCAGCAGCTTAGGGAGACTAGCGGGGGTTTACGAGCAGTACTTC.

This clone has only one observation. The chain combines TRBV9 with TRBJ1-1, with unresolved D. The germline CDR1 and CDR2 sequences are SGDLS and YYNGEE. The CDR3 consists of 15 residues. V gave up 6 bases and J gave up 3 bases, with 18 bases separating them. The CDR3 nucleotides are TGTGCCAGCACCTCCGGAGGAGAATCATACACTGAAGCTTTCTTT. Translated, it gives CASTSGGESYTEAFF.

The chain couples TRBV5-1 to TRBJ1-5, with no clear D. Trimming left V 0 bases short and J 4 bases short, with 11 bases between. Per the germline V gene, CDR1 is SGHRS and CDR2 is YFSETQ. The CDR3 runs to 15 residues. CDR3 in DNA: TGCGCCAGCAGCTTGGCCGGGGTTTTAAATCAGCCCCAGCATTTT. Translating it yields CASSLAGVLNQPQHF.

CDR3 region: CASSPRGTTYEQYF. As DNA, the CDR3 is TGTGCCAGCAGCCCGCGGGGGACAACCTACGAGCAGTACTTC. J is TRBJ2-7 and V is TRBV6-5; maybe TRBD2 (7 bases). V lost 6 bases and J lost 2, with 14 bases in between. Germline CDR1 reads MNHEY; CDR2 reads SVGAGI. The CDR3 is 14 residues long.

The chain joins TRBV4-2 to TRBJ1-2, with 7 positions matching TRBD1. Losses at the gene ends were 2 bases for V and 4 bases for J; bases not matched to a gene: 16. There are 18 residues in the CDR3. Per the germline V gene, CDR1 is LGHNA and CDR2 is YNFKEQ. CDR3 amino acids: CASSQRQGEQGFGYGYTF. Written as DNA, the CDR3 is TGTGCCAGCAGCCAACGCCAAGGGGAACAGGGGTTTGGCTATGGCTACACCTTC.